A single sample is the source of the 6 T cell receptor beta chains below, sequenced in a study of control samples from healthy donors and cancer patients. TCRdb's table, derived via immunoSEQ multiplex PCR, lists solely in-frame clones and lacks some. Counted here are about 140,000 clones, 94% occurring once; the ten biggest clones make up about an eighth. The sequenced sample consisted of blood. All receptors come from a middle-aged man in good health.

The CDR3 is CASSTADSGNTIYF. Written as DNA, the CDR3 is TGTGCCAGCAGCACAGCGGACTCTGGAAACACCATATATTTT. The chain combines TRBV6-5 with TRBJ1-3; D is unresolved. This CDR3 region has 14 residues. V lost 6 bases and J 0 bases, leaving 9 bases between the germline ends. Germline CDR1 reads MNHEY; CDR2 reads SVGAGI.

The rearrangement joins TRBV25-1 to TRBJ2-2; D might be TRBD1 or TRBD2, each matching 5 bases. Germline CDR1 and CDR2: MGHDK and SYGVNS. The germline V and J ends were trimmed by 7 bases and 6 bases, with 18 bases remaining between them. CDR3 length equals 15 residues. The CDR3 loop reads CASKEGGGDAGELFF. The CDR3 DNA reads as TGTGCCAGCAAAGAGGGTGGGGGTGACGCCGGGGAGCTGTTTTTT. Looking up the rest from reference TRBV25-1 and TRBJ2-2 gives the full variable domain: EADIYQTPRYLVIGTGKKITLECSQTMGHDKMYWYQQDPGMELHLIHYSYGVNSTEKGDLSSESTVSRIRTEHFPLTLESARPSHTSQYLCASKEGGGDAGELFFGEGSRLTVL.

The CDR3 loop is CAARDGLNTEAFF. In DNA, the CDR3 is TGTGCCGCGCGGGACGGATTGAACACTGAAGCTTTCTTT. The V call is TRBV24-1, the J call TRBJ1-1; TRBD1 might be the D (5 bases). Trimming stripped 12 bases from V and 0 bases from J, with 13 bases between. Germline CDR1 is KGHDR and CDR2 is SFDVKD. The CDR3 has 13 residues.

This chain joins TRBV2 and TRBJ2-3, with D possibly being TRBD2 (6 bases). Germline CDR1 SNHLY, CDR2 FYNNEI. CDR3 length: 13 residues. The V end was cut by 2 bases, the J end by 9 bases, with 12 bases between. CDR3: CASSERTGVTQYF. The CDR3 coding sequence is TGTGCCAGCAGTGAACGGACGGGGGTCACGCAGTATTTT.

The gene calls are TRBV6-1 and TRBJ2-6, with D tentatively TRBD1 (6 bases). Germline lookup yields CDR1 MNHNS and CDR2 SASEGT. The CDR3 is made up of 15 amino acids. V shed 2 bases and J shed 2 bases, with 7 bases lying between them. Written as DNA, the CDR3 is TGTGCCAGCAGTGAAACAGGGACTGGGGCCAACGTCCTGACTTTC. Its translation: CASSETGTGANVLTF.

The chain joins TRBV7-9 to TRBJ1-1; 9 nucleotides line up with TRBD1. The germline V gene has CDR1 SEHNR and CDR2 FQNEAQ (reference sequence). With V trimmed by 4 bases and J by 1 base, 4 bases remained unmatched. The CDR3 spans 15 residues. CDR3 amino acids: CASSWLGQGNTEAFF. CDR3 nucleotides: TGTGCCAGCAGCTGGCTGGGACAGGGGAACACTGAAGCTTTCTTT.